The 4 T cell receptor beta chains presented below share a single source sample, sequenced in a study of shared clonotypes between healthy human individuals. Only in-frame clones appear in the TCRdb table, and some are missing; sequencing was by immunoSEQ multiplex PCR. The sample consists of hundreds of thousands of clones, 90% to 97% of them appearing once. Material: naive CD4+ T cells sorted from blood. Subset of the sample: CD45RA+ positively selected. The receptor set was obtained from a woman aged 25 to 39 in good health.

The rearrangement links TRBV30 to TRBJ2-3; maybe TRBD2 (6 bases). The germline V gene has CDR1 GTSNPN and CDR2 SVGIG (reference sequence). The CDR3 has 13 residues. Trimming stripped 6 bases from V and 6 bases from J, with 16 bases between. In DNA form, the CDR3 reads TGTGCCTGCAAGGCCGGGAGATTTGATACGCAGTATTTT. Protein sequence: CACKAGRFDTQYF.

CDR3 bases: TGTGCCAGCTCGGCACTGGACTCGGGTACGGGCGAGCAGTACTTC. It specifies CASSALDSGTGEQYF. V gene TRBV18 combines with J gene TRBJ2-7; D perhaps matches TRBD2 (5 bases). The CDR3 is made up of 15 amino acids. Trimming left V 6 bases short and J 6 bases short, with 21 bases between. Germline V lookup: CDR1 KGHSH, CDR2 LQKENI. Drawing the rest from reference TRBV18 and TRBJ2-7, the complete variable domain is NAGVMQNPRHLVRRRGQEARLRCSPMKGHSHVYWYRQLPEEGLKFMVYLQKENIIDESGMPKERFSAEFPKEGPSILRIQQVVRGDSAAYFCASSALDSGTGEQYFGPGTRLTVT.

The chain combines TRBV9 with TRBJ2-1; 7 bases map to TRBD2. In germline, CDR1 is SGDLS, CDR2 YYNGEE. The CDR3 contains 16 residues. The trim removed 1 base at V and 0 bases at J, leaving 4 bases unmatched. CDR3 residues: CASSVFGGSSYNEQFF. CDR3 sequence (DNA): TGTGCCAGCAGCGTATTTGGCGGGAGCTCCTACAATGAGCAGTTCTTC. Together with reference TRBV9 and TRBJ2-1, the CDR3 gives the full variable domain: DSGVTQTPKHLITATGQRVTLRCSPRSGDLSVYWYQQSLDQGLQFLIQYYNGEERAKGNILERFSAQQFPDLHSELNLSSLELGDSALYFCASSVFGGSSYNEQFFGPGTRLTVL.

The sample holds one count of this clone. V usage is TRBV9 and J usage is TRBJ2-6; D may match TRBD1 or TRBD2 (5 bases each). The CDR3 has 17 residues. Germline V gives CDR1 SGDLS, CDR2 YYNGEE. V shed 4 bases and J shed 0 bases, with 14 bases lying between them. The CDR3 loop is CASSPGTLVSGANVLTF. CDR3 coding DNA: TGTGCCAGCAGCCCAGGGACGTTGGTCTCTGGGGCCAACGTCCTGACTTTC.